This T cell receptor (beta chain) was sequenced in a study of blood T cells in healthy people across ages. PCR was performed a second time for about 7 to 12 cycles using a sample-barcoded 5' primer and a J-beta primer mix. TCRdb itself ran the 5' RACE reads through MiXCR, one entry per CDR3 protein. This sample has about 1.1 million distinct CDR3 sequences; roughly two fifths occur once, and the top ten carry about 12%. Germline V lookup: CDR1 MNHEY, CDR2 SVGEGT. J was trimmed by 1 base and V by 6 bases; bases with no gene match: 6. The CDR3 has 15 amino acids. Input material: blood. The chain combines TRBV6-2 or TRBV6-3 with TRBJ2-1, with 7 bases aligning to TRBD2. This sequence was found in a young man in good health. In DNA form, the CDR3 reads TGTGCCAGCAGGAAAGCGGGACCTTCCTACAATGAGCAGTTCTTC. It translates to CASRKAGPSYNEQFF.